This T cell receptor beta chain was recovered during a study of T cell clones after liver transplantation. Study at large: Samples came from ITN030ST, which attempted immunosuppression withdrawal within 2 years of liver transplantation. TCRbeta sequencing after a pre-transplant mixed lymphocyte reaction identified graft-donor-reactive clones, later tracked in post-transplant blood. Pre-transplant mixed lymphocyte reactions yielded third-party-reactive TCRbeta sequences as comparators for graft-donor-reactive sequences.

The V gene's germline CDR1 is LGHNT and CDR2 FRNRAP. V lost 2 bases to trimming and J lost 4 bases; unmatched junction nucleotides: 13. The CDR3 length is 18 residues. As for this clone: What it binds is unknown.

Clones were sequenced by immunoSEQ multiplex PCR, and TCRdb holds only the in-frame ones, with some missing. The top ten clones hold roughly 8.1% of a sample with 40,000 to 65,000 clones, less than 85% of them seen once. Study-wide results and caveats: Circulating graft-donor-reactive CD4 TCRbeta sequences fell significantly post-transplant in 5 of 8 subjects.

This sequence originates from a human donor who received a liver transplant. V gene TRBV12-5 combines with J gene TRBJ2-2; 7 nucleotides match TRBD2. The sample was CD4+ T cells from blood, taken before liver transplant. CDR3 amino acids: CASGLIPPGGPSTGELFF. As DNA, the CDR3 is TGTGCTAGTGGTTTGATTCCCCCGGGGGGACCGAGCACCGGGGAGCTGTTTTTT.